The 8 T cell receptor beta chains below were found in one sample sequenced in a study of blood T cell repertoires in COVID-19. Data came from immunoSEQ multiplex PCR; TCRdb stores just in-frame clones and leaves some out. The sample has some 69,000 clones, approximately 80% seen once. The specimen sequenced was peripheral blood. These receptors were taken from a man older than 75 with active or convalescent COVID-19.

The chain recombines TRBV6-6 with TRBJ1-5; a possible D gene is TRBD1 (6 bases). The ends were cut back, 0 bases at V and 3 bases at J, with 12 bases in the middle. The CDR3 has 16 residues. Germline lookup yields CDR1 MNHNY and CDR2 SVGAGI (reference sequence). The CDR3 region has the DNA TGTGCCAGCAGTTACTCCGGGGGGCAATTCAATCAGCCCCAGCATTTT. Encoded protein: CASSYSGGQFNQPQHF.

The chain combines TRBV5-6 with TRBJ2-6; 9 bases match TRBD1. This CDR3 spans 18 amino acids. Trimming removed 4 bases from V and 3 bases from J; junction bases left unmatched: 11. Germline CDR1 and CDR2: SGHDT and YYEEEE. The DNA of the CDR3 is TGTGCCAGCAGCCCCGCAACAGGGGGCTTGGGTGGGGCCAACGTCCTGACTTTC. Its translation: CASSPATGGLGGANVLTF.

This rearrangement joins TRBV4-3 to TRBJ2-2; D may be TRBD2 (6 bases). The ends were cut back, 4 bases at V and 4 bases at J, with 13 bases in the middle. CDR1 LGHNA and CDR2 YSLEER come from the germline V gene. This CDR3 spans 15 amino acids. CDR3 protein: CASSRHPAGTGELFF. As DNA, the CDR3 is TGCGCCAGCAGCCGCCACCCAGCGGGCACCGGGGAGCTGTTTTTT.

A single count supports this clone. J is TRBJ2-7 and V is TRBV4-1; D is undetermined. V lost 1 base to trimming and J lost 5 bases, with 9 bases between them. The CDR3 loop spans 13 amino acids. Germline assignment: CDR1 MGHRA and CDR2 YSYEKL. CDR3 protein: CASSQAERHEQYF. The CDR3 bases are TGCGCCAGCAGCCAAGCCGAGCGCCACGAGCAGTACTTC.

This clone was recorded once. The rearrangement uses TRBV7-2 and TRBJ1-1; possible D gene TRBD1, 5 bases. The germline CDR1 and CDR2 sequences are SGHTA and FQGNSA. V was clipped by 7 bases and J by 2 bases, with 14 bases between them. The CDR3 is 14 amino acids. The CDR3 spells CASIPGPLNTEAFF. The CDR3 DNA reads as TGTGCCAGCATCCCAGGGCCCTTAAACACTGAAGCTTTCTTT.

CDR3 sequence: CASSLETGQGSNEQFF. The CDR3 coding sequence is TGTGCCAGCTCACTAGAGACGGGACAGGGATCGAATGAGCAGTTCTTC. This chain connects TRBV18 to TRBJ2-1, with 9 bases matching TRBD1. CDR3 length equals 16 residues. With 4 bases clipped from V and 7 bases from J, the junction kept 11 bases outside the gene matches. The V gene's germline CDR1 is KGHSH and CDR2 LQKENI. Supplemented by reference TRBV18 and TRBJ2-1, the full variable domain reads NAGVMQNPRHLVRRRGQEARLRCSPMKGHSHVYWYRQLPEEGLKFMVYLQKENIIDESGMPKERFSAEFPKEGPSILRIQQVVRGDSAAYFCASSLETGQGSNEQFFGPGTRLTVL.

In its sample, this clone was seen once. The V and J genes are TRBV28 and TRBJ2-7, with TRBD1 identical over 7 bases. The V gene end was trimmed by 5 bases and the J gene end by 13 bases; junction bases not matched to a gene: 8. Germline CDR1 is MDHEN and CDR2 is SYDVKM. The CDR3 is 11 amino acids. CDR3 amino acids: CASSVNRDSYF. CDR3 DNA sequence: TGTGCCAGCAGTGTTAACAGGGACAGTTACTTC.

CDR3 residues: CASSRGDIETQYF. CDR3 nucleotide sequence: TGTGCCAGCAGCCGGGGGGACATTGAGACCCAGTACTTC. This chain joins TRBV7-2 and TRBJ2-5, with a tentative D call TRBD2 (7 bases). This CDR3 is 13 amino acids long. Per the germline V gene, CDR1 is SGHTA and CDR2 is FQGNSA. Trimming stripped 5 bases from V and 5 bases from J, with 12 bases between. The full variable domain, with the rest looked up from reference TRBV7-2 and TRBJ2-5, is GAGVSQSPSNKVTEKGKDVELRCDPISGHTALYWYRQSLGQGLEFLIYFQGNSAPDKSGLPSDRFSAERTGGSVSTLTIQRTQQEDSAVYLCASSRGDIETQYFGPGTRLLVL.